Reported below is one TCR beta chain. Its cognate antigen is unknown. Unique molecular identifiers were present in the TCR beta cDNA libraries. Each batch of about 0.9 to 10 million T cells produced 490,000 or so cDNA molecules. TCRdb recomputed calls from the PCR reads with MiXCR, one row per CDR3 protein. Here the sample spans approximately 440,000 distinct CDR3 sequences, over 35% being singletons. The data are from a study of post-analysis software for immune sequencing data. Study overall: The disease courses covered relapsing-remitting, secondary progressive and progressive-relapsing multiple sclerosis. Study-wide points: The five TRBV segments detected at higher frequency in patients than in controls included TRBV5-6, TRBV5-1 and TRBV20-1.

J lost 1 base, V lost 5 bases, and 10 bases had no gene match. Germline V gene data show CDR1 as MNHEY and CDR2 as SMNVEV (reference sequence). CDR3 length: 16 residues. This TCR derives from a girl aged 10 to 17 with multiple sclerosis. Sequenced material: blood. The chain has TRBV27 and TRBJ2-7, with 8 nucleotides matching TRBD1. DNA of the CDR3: TGTGCCAGCAGTCCTTCACAGGGGGTGGTTTCCTACGAGCAGTACTTC. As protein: CASSPSQGVVSYEQYF.